Listed below are T cell receptor beta chains from one sample, sequenced in a study of T cell changes during pregnancy in multiple sclerosis. Only in-frame clones appear in the TCRdb table, and some are missing; sequencing was by immunoSEQ multiplex PCR. The data contain more than 70,000 clones, approximately 89% of them seen just once; the ten biggest clones take up approximately 0.97%. The specimen comprised peripheral blood, sampled before pregnancy. These receptors all stem from a female donor with multiple sclerosis, enrolled in a pregnancy study. CDR3s include the opening cysteine and the closing phenylalanine or tryptophan. D genes are given only for firm matches. A row's size may be missing; if present it is once, few, many or a size class.

V gene: TRBV6-1
clone size: NA
J gene: TRBJ2-2
D gene: TRBD1
CDR3 DNA: TGTGCCAGCAGTTTACAGGGGGCTAGCGGGGAGCTGTTTTTT
CDR3 protein: CASSLQGASGELFF

V gene: TRBV28
clone size: NA
J gene: TRBJ1-5
D gene: TRBD1
CDR3 DNA: TGTGCCAGCAGTTTTTGGACAGGGGGAGGGGGCAATCAGCCCCAGCATTTT
CDR3 protein: CASSFWTGGGGNQPQHF

V gene: TRBV20-1
clone size: NA
J gene: TRBJ2-1
D gene: TRBD1
CDR3 DNA: TGCAGTGCTAGACCCGGACAGGGACCGTTCTTC
CDR3 protein: CSARPGQGPFF

V gene: TRBV30
clone size: once
J gene: TRBJ2-5
D gene: NA
CDR3 DNA: TGTGCCTGGAGTTCGTACCAAGAGACCCAGTACTTC
CDR3 protein: CAWSSYQETQYF

V gene: TRBV11-3
clone size: NA
J gene: TRBJ2-2
D gene: NA
CDR3 DNA: TGTGCCAGCAGCTTAGATCAGTCATTCGGGGAGCTGTTTTTT
CDR3 protein: CASSLDQSFGELFF

V gene: TRBV19
clone size: NA
J gene: TRBJ2-2
D gene: TRBD1
CDR3 DNA: TGTGCCAGTAGTATCGGACAGGGCGCTAGCGGGGAGCTGTTTTTT
CDR3 protein: CASSIGQGASGELFF

V gene: TRBV27
clone size: NA
J gene: TRBJ1-4
D gene: NA
CDR3 DNA: TGTGCCAGCACCTCGGGTGGGGAAAAACTGTTTTTT
CDR3 protein: CASTSGGEKLFF

V gene: TRBV18
clone size: NA
J gene: TRBJ2-1
D gene: NA
CDR3 DNA: TGTGCCAGCTCACCAATCGGTAAATACAATGAGCAGTTCTTC
CDR3 protein: CASSPIGKYNEQFF

V gene: TRBV7-6
clone size: NA
J gene: TRBJ2-7
D gene: TRBD2
CDR3 DNA: TGTGCCAGCAGCTCATTCCCTAGCGGTATCTACGAGCAGTACTTC
CDR3 protein: CASSSFPSGIYEQYF

V gene: TRBV6-5
clone size: NA
J gene: TRBJ2-1
D gene: NA
CDR3 DNA: TGTGCCAGCAGTTACGCGGACAGCTACAATGAGCAGTTCTTC
CDR3 protein: CASSYADSYNEQFF

V gene: TRBV28
clone size: once
J gene: TRBJ2-1
D gene: TRBD1
CDR3 DNA: TGTGCCAGCAGTTTAGGGACAGTTCAGTTCTTC
CDR3 protein: CASSLGTVQFF

V gene: TRBV5-4
clone size: NA
J gene: TRBJ1-2
D gene: NA
CDR3 DNA: TGTGCCAGCAGCTCGCGGCACTATGGCTACACCTTC
CDR3 protein: CASSSRHYGYTF

V gene: TRBV5-1
clone size: NA
J gene: TRBJ1-4
D gene: TRBD1
CDR3 DNA: TGCGCCAGCAGCACCGGGACAGGGGGCCACGAAAAACTGTTTTTT
CDR3 protein: CASSTGTGGHEKLFF

V gene: TRBV4-3
clone size: NA
J gene: TRBJ2-3
D gene: TRBD2
CDR3 DNA: TGCGCCAGCAGCCAAGACAGCGGGGGTACATCAGGTACGCAGTATTTT
CDR3 protein: CASSQDSGGTSGTQYF

V gene: TRBV15
clone size: once
J gene: TRBJ2-7
D gene: NA
CDR3 DNA: TGTGCCACCAGCAGCCCACAGGCGACGGAGTCCTACGAGCAGTACTTC
CDR3 protein: CATSSPQATESYEQYF

V gene: TRBV6-1
clone size: NA
J gene: TRBJ1-2
D gene: TRBD1
CDR3 DNA: TGTGCCAGCAGTGACAGGGGGGCAACTAACTATGGCTACACCTTC
CDR3 protein: CASSDRGATNYGYTF

V gene: TRBV2
clone size: few
J gene: TRBJ1-4
D gene: TRBD1
CDR3 DNA: TGTGCCAGCAGGGCCGGGACAGGGAATGAAAAACTGTTTTTT
CDR3 protein: CASRAGTGNEKLFF

V gene: TRBV5-5
clone size: NA
J gene: TRBJ2-7
D gene: TRBD2
CDR3 DNA: TGTGCCAGCAGCCCAAGACTAGCAAGAATCCAAGGCGACGAGCAGTACTTC
CDR3 protein: CASSPRLARIQGDEQYF

V gene: TRBV6-4
clone size: NA
J gene: TRBJ2-2
D gene: TRBD1
CDR3 DNA: TGTGCCAGCAGTCCCCATAAATCGACAGGGACCGGGGAGCTGTTTTTT
CDR3 protein: CASSPHKSTGTGELFF

V gene: TRBV7-3
clone size: NA
J gene: TRBJ2-3
D gene: TRBD2
CDR3 DNA: TGTGCCAGCAGCTTCAGCGGACTAGCGGGAGGGCCGGCCGGTACGCAGTATTTT
CDR3 protein: CASSFSGLAGGPAGTQYF

V gene: TRBV10-3
clone size: NA
J gene: TRBJ2-7
D gene: TRBD1
CDR3 DNA: TGTGCCATCAGTCCCGGGACAGGGGGCGTCGAGCAGTACTTC
CDR3 protein: CAISPGTGGVEQYF

V gene: TRBV4-3
clone size: NA
J gene: TRBJ2-5
D gene: TRBD2
CDR3 DNA: TGCGCCAGCAGCCAATCTTTAGCGGGGGGGCCTCAAGGGACCCAGTACTTC
CDR3 protein: CASSQSLAGGPQGTQYF

V gene: TRBV4-2
clone size: NA
J gene: TRBJ1-5
D gene: NA
CDR3 DNA: TGTGCCAGCAGCCAAGCCCCGGGAGTTTATCAGCCCCAGCATTTT
CDR3 protein: CASSQAPGVYQPQHF

V gene: TRBV29-1
clone size: NA
J gene: TRBJ2-5
D gene: TRBD2
CDR3 DNA: TGCAGCGTTGAAGATGCCCGACTAGCGGGCCATAAAGAGACCCAGTACTTC
CDR3 protein: CSVEDARLAGHKETQYF

V gene: TRBV2
clone size: few
J gene: TRBJ1-6
D gene: NA
CDR3 DNA: TGTGCCAGCGTCGGCTCCTATAATTCACCCCTCCACTTT
CDR3 protein: CASVGSYNSPLHF

V gene: TRBV29-1
clone size: once
J gene: TRBJ2-7
D gene: TRBD2
CDR3 DNA: TGCAGCGTTACTAGCGGGGGACTTTCCTACGAGCAGTACTTC
CDR3 protein: CSVTSGGLSYEQYF

V gene: TRBV9
clone size: NA
J gene: TRBJ2-3
D gene: NA
CDR3 DNA: TGTGCCAGCAGCCCCTTTGCGGGGAGCACAGATACGCAGTATTTT
CDR3 protein: CASSPFAGSTDTQYF

V gene: TRBV5-5
clone size: NA
J gene: TRBJ1-1
D gene: NA
CDR3 DNA: TGTGCCAGCAGCTTGGCGGGGAACACTGAAGCTTTCTTT
CDR3 protein: CASSLAGNTEAFF

V gene: TRBV12-5
clone size: NA
J gene: TRBJ1-5
D gene: NA
CDR3 DNA: TGTGCTAGTGTTTCGGGGGGTCCTAGCAATCAGCCCCAGCATTTT
CDR3 protein: CASVSGGPSNQPQHF

V gene: TRBV5-1
clone size: NA
J gene: TRBJ2-1
D gene: TRBD1
CDR3 DNA: TGCGCCAGCACCCCGGGGACAGGGAGATACAATGAGCAGTTCTTC
CDR3 protein: CASTPGTGRYNEQFF

V gene: TRBV9
clone size: NA
J gene: TRBJ2-2
D gene: NA
CDR3 DNA: TGTGCCAGCAGCGTAGATTGGCTTAACACCGGGGAGCTGTTTTTT
CDR3 protein: CASSVDWLNTGELFF

V gene: TRBV9
clone size: NA
J gene: TRBJ1-1
D gene: NA
CDR3 DNA: TGTGCCAGCAGTTACAGGGAGGGGAACACTGAAGCTTTCTTT
CDR3 protein: CASSYREGNTEAFF

V gene: TRBV2
clone size: NA
J gene: TRBJ2-2
D gene: NA
CDR3 DNA: TGTGCCAGCAGGACCTTTCGGGGCACCGGGGAGCTGTTTTTT
CDR3 protein: CASRTFRGTGELFF

V gene: TRBV27
clone size: NA
J gene: TRBJ2-7
D gene: TRBD1
CDR3 DNA: TGTGCCAGCAGTTTATCTTGGGGACAGGGGAGGCGAGAGCAGTACTTC
CDR3 protein: CASSLSWGQGRREQYF

V gene: TRBV28
clone size: NA
J gene: TRBJ1-5
D gene: TRBD1
CDR3 DNA: TGTGCCAGCAGTTCCTCGACAGGGAATCAGCCCCAGCATTTT
CDR3 protein: CASSSSTGNQPQHF

V gene: TRBV28
clone size: NA
J gene: TRBJ1-2
D gene: NA
CDR3 DNA: TGTGCCAGCAGTTTTAGGGGCATTAGTCCCTATGGCTACACCTTC
CDR3 protein: CASSFRGISPYGYTF

V gene: TRBV7-9
clone size: NA
J gene: TRBJ2-7
D gene: NA
CDR3 DNA: TGTGCCAGCAGCTTCTCGAACAGTCGGCTCAACTACGAGCAGTACTTC
CDR3 protein: CASSFSNSRLNYEQYF

V gene: TRBV5-8
clone size: NA
J gene: TRBJ1-1
D gene: TRBD1
CDR3 DNA: TGTGCCAGCAGCTACAGGGGAGTATACACTGAAGCTTTCTTT
CDR3 protein: CASSYRGVYTEAFF

V gene: TRBV5-4
clone size: NA
J gene: TRBJ2-7
D gene: NA
CDR3 DNA: TGTGCCAGCAGCTTCGCAGGGGGGACCTACGAGCAGTACTTC
CDR3 protein: CASSFAGGTYEQYF

V gene: TRBV7-2
clone size: NA
J gene: TRBJ1-5
D gene: NA
CDR3 DNA: TGTGCCAGCAGCTATGGGGCGGGGAATCAACCCCAGCATTTT
CDR3 protein: CASSYGAGNQPQHF

V gene: TRBV10-3
clone size: NA
J gene: TRBJ1-2
D gene: NA
CDR3 DNA: TGTGCCATCAGGGACGCGGGGGCCTATGGCTACACCTTC
CDR3 protein: CAIRDAGAYGYTF

V gene: TRBV9
clone size: NA
J gene: TRBJ1-2
D gene: TRBD1
CDR3 DNA: TGTGCCAGCAGCGTAGGGGGGACAGGAGGGGGCTATGGCTACACCTTC
CDR3 protein: CASSVGGTGGGYGYTF

V gene: TRBV18
clone size: NA
J gene: TRBJ2-7
D gene: NA
CDR3 DNA: TGTGCCAGCTCACCAGTGACAGGAGATAGCGAGCAGTACTTC
CDR3 protein: CASSPVTGDSEQYF

V gene: TRBV4-3
clone size: NA
J gene: TRBJ1-6
D gene: TRBD1
CDR3 DNA: TGCGCCAGCAGCCTGGGGACAGGGCAGAATTCACCCCTCCACTTT
CDR3 protein: CASSLGTGQNSPLHF

V gene: TRBV5-4
clone size: NA
J gene: TRBJ2-7
D gene: NA
CDR3 DNA: TGTGCCAGCAGCTTGGTTGGAGGCTCCTACGAGCAGTACTTC
CDR3 protein: CASSLVGGSYEQYF

V gene: TRBV27
clone size: NA
J gene: TRBJ1-1
D gene: TRBD1
CDR3 DNA: TGTGCCAGCAGTTTCGGGACAGGGAACACTGAAGCTTTCTTT
CDR3 protein: CASSFGTGNTEAFF

V gene: TRBV10-3
clone size: NA
J gene: TRBJ1-3
D gene: NA
CDR3 DNA: TGTGCCATCAGTGAAGTGCGGTTGGACACCATATATTTT
CDR3 protein: CAISEVRLDTIYF

V gene: TRBV5-1
clone size: NA
J gene: TRBJ1-4
D gene: NA
CDR3 DNA: TGCGCCAGCAAAGGTGAGGGTGCGGACGAAAAACTGTTTTTT
CDR3 protein: CASKGEGADEKLFF

V gene: TRBV18
clone size: NA
J gene: TRBJ1-6
D gene: NA
CDR3 DNA: TGTGCCAGCTCACCGGGCCGTGACTATAATTCACCCCTCCACTTT
CDR3 protein: CASSPGRDYNSPLHF

V gene: TRBV27
clone size: NA
J gene: TRBJ2-7
D gene: NA
CDR3 DNA: TGTGCCAGCAGTCCCCAATGGGACAAGGTACACGAGCAGTACTTC
CDR3 protein: CASSPQWDKVHEQYF

V gene: TRBV7-8
clone size: NA
J gene: TRBJ2-7
D gene: TRBD2
CDR3 DNA: TGTGCCAGCAGCTTTCTGACCCGGCGGGGGTACGAGCAGTACTTC
CDR3 protein: CASSFLTRRGYEQYF